Listed below are T cell receptor beta chains from one sample, sequenced in a study of CD8 T cells in ankylosing spondylitis. TCRdb itself ran the 5' RACE reads through MiXCR, one entry per CDR3 protein. This table has about 130,000 distinct CDR3 sequences, roughly 13% appearing once. Sequenced input: blood, either unsorted or a sorted T cell fraction (not recorded which). These receptors came from a female donor with ankylosing spondylitis or in good health (not recorded which). CDR3s leave out the opening cysteine and the closing phenylalanine or tryptophan. The order of the fields is V gene, J gene, clone size, CDR3 protein. Size is stated for part of the rows, as once, few or many counts, or as a class when the clone is expanded.

TRBV7-2	TRBJ2-3	few	ASSYTGTVADTQY
TRBV5-1	TRBJ1-1	-	ASSPGQGVIAEAF
TRBV25-1	TRBJ2-2	-	ASSEPLRGSMGGELF
TRBV12-3/TRBV12-4	TRBJ2-7	few	ASSLVGTYEQY
TRBV29-1	TRBJ2-5	many	SVKDREETQY
TRBV4-2	TRBJ2-3	-	ASSQDERGASTDTQY
TRBV3-1	TRBJ2-3	few	ASSQAGAHTDTQY
TRBV20-1	TRBJ1-4	many	SAWTGPGEKLF
TRBV7-2	TRBJ2-7	few	ASSFSGVGSYEQY
TRBV2	TRBJ1-6	-	ASSETPRTGRSPLH
TRBV4-1	TRBJ2-4	few	ASSQDIAGGKNIQY
TRBV5-1	TRBJ2-7	many	ASSLEGGTSYEQY
TRBV4-1	TRBJ2-7	-	ASSQDLAGTSGKLSSYEQY
TRBV7-2	TRBJ1-4	many	ASSPGAANEKLF
TRBV5-1	TRBJ1-4	few	ASSQGSSEKLF
TRBV11-2	TRBJ2-7	few	ASSLVAGEGEQY
TRBV12-3/TRBV12-4	TRBJ1-2	few	ASRPIDRGLIRGYGYT
TRBV20-1	TRBJ1-1	many	SASLEALRNTEAF
TRBV20-1	TRBJ2-7	many	SARRSNYEQY
TRBV6-1	TRBJ2-3	many	ASIEREGLYTQY
TRBV28	TRBJ1-4	many	ASSPGREKLF
TRBV12-3/TRBV12-4	TRBJ2-7	-	ASSILRTDEQY
TRBV12-3/TRBV12-4	TRBJ1-1	many	ASSPERTPLNTEAF
TRBV7-3	TRBJ2-1	few	ASSLEGAANEQF
TRBV12-3/TRBV12-4	TRBJ1-5	many	ASSPDRFNQPQH
TRBV20-1	TRBJ2-1	many	SARRGVSDEQF
TRBV5-4	TRBJ2-3	many	ASSWDRKITDTQY
TRBV12-3/TRBV12-4	TRBJ1-2	few	ASTTGADGYT
TRBV5-5	TRBJ2-5	few	ASSFAETQY
TRBV27	TRBJ2-1	-	ASKGAGGVNEQF
TRBV6-2/TRBV6-3	TRBJ2-3	many	ASTPGTGVDTQY
TRBV6-1	TRBJ1-2	few	ASSDPGTGGRGYT
TRBV18	TRBJ2-5	few	ASSRETQETQY
TRBV3-1	TRBJ1-5	many	ASGLGDQPQH
TRBV7-9	TRBJ2-7	once	ASSQRQGTIHEQY
TRBV20-1	TRBJ2-4	many	SARKVVAKNIQY
TRBV7-2	TRBJ1-2	-	ASSWGSAVNYGYT
TRBV7-9	TRBJ1-2	few	ASSRGQGKGYT
TRBV5-1	TRBJ2-3	-	ASSPGTVPDTQY
TRBV11-1	TRBJ2-5	many	ASSFERETQY
TRBV6-6	TRBJ1-6	-	ASSPREASPLH
TRBV4-1	TRBJ2-1	-	ASSQGGYSPYSYNEQF
TRBV11-2	TRBJ1-1	many	ASSLDQYLNTEAF
TRBV3-1	TRBJ1-5	many	ASSQGTGQPQH
TRBV5-1	TRBJ2-3	few	ASETGLAGRSTQY
TRBV20-1	TRBJ2-5	few	SANHQETQY
TRBV6-2/TRBV6-3	TRBJ2-7	few	ASRPRDRFYEQY
TRBV2	TRBJ2-1	-	ASKSRDNEQF
TRBV5-1	TRBJ2-2	few	ASSWGTTGELF
TRBV6-6	TRBJ2-1	-	ASTRDSYNEQF
TRBV4-3	TRBJ2-7	few	ASSQVAGARTYEQY
TRBV7-2	TRBJ2-2	many	ASSLAGAGELF
TRBV12-3/TRBV12-4	TRBJ2-7	many	ASKDQNHEQY
TRBV28	TRBJ2-7	few	ASSPHRGKGEQY
TRBV18	TRBJ2-1	-	ASSRPGLAGYNEQF